This record looks at one TCR beta chain sequence and its context. The antigen remains undetermined. The ends lost 6 bases at V and 1 base at J; junction bases unmatched: 8. The germline gives CDR1 DFQATT, CDR2 SNEGSKA (reference sequence). The CDR3 has 15 residues. This record belongs to a study of response to subunit inactivated influenza vaccine. TCRdb re-analysed the RT-PCR reads in MiXCR, keeping a single row per CDR3 protein. Here the sample spans about 540,000 distinct CDR3 sequences, approximately 15% being singletons. Whole-study findings and limits: The authors suggested that few new T cells are recruited per seasonal influenza vaccination.

The sequence was obtained from a man aged 45-60 years who received an inactivated influenza vaccine. This chain uses TRBV20-1 with TRBJ2-2; 7 bases match TRBD1. The material sequenced was PBMCs from blood, taken 11 to 12 days after vaccination. CDR3 amino acids: CSAEDRRKNTGELFF. The CDR3 nucleotides are TGCAGTGCGGAGGACAGGAGAAAGAACACCGGGGAGCTGTTTTTT.